This entry concerns a single T cell receptor beta chain. What this receptor recognizes is not known. Per-nucleotide qualities are absent, and no much larger clonotype sits a single base away. In Seattle, one collaborating source enrolled patients while the infection was active and tracked those patients longitudinally over the course of disease. The collaborating institutions used their own protocols to collect whole blood in K2EDTA tubes. For TCRbeta analysis, collaborators shipped samples as frozen whole blood, isolated PBMCs, or DNA extracted from either of those sample types. The data were taken from a study of blood T cell repertoires in COVID-19 (dated by TCRdb to 2018 to 2020). Notes on the research overall: Samples covering the acute and convalescent phases of COVID-19 were provided by collaborators in the United States, Italy and Spain. The material from the prospective study consisted of cDNA or gDNA derived from T cells, B-cell-depleted T cells, or PBMCs. The dataset comprised deeply sampled blood TCRbeta repertoires from subjects exposed to, actively infected with, or recovered from COVID-19. The repertoires were made available in a free public database intended to serve as a resource for research on the immune response to SARS-CoV-2. Samples came from the ongoing ImmuneRACE study (first 160 participants) plus 1,254 subjects from 6 global collaborators. Nearly every sample came with metadata listing a de-identified subject ID, COVID-19 status, age in years and sex. Where available, HLA class I and class II types were taken from metadata supplied by the sample provider and were not determined by assay-based typing.

TCRbeta CDR3 regions were amplified from genomic DNA by means of the immunoSEQ Assay, a bias-controlled multiplex PCR. The published analysis was carried out like this. Within the assay, amplification of reference gene primers was used to estimate how many nucleated cells each sample contained. To quantify the absolute abundance of each unique TCRbeta CDR3 rearrangement, sequence reads were collapsed and filtered. For each sample, productive Simpson clonality was calculated as the square root of Simpson's diversity index across productive rearrangements. TCRdb's version of the immuneACCESS table is confined to in-frame rearrangements and falls short of the full clone set. An unresolved V gene accounts for under half of the shortfall where checked; the remainder is of unknown origin. The V and J calls and clone size were taken over from that table, and D and trimming were inferred from the DNA. Counted in this sample were around 270,000 clones; 85% to 90% of them appeared once. The ten largest clones add up to about 5% of the sample.

Results the study describes overall, beyond this receptor: Clinical and demographic metadata were provided uncurated, with the amount varying by source and participant.

Source material: peripheral blood. This sequence was found in a woman aged 60-75 years with COVID-19, enrolled during active disease.

Here the CDR3 is given as CASNGQGTDTQYF. The sequenced DNA: TGTGCCAGTAACGGACAGGGCACAGATACGCAGTATTTT. The chain uses TRBV19 and TRBJ2-3, with 7 middle bases fitting TRBD1. V loses 7 bases at its end and J loses 1 base; junction bases beyond the gene matches: 2. From its cysteine to its phenylalanine, the CDR3 spans 13 amino acids. The retained sequence is limited to the CDR3, 39 bases, with the frame set at the first base. The germline V gene (reference sequence) specifies LNHDA as CDR1 and SQIVND as CDR2.